This T cell receptor beta chain was identified in a study of T-cell memory formation after mild COVID-19. 5'RACE primed from the constant segment yielded TCR alpha and TCR beta cDNA libraries bearing sample barcodes and UMIs. TCRdb ran MiXCR on the 5' RACE reads and lists one entry per CDR3 protein. Of 390,000 or so distinct CDR3 sequences in the sample, roughly 15% were seen once. The receptor was isolated from a man younger than 35 who had mild COVID-19 (a few samples of this study predate the infection). Cell type and time point are not known. Sequencing was performed on PBMCs or a T cell subset sorted from them (not recorded which).

CDR3 bases: TGTGCCAGCAGTGCGGGGGACGAGACCCAGTACTTC. It translates to CASSAGDETQYF. This sequence joins TRBV6-2 or TRBV6-3 and TRBJ2-5; 7 bases map to TRBD2. This CDR3 comprises 12 residues. Germline V gene data show CDR1 as MNHEY and CDR2 as SVGEGT. V lost 5 bases to trimming and J lost 5 bases; unmatched junction nucleotides: 2.